This TCR beta chain was sequenced for a study of persistence of HIV-infected CD4 T cells. Looking at the study overall: CD4+ T cells responding to CMV or HIV-1 Gag were isolated.

The immunoSEQ assay was version 4, run in survey mode. The assay was immunoSEQ multiplex PCR, and TCRdb's table has in-frame clones only and misses some. The sample lists approximately 35,000 clones, roughly four fifths occurring once. Cells were stimulated with CMV-infected fibroblast lysates at 8 to 10 ug/mL. CD40L/CD69 double-negative CD45RO-high memory CD4+ T cells were collected. PBMCs were depleted of CD8+ T cells before stimulation. Findings of the study overall: Degenerate expanded CDR3beta sequences were enriched among CMV- and Gag-responding cells.

The CDR3 length is 14 residues. Unmatched junction bases numbered 1, after V lost 7 bases and J lost 2 bases. The germline V gene encodes CDR1 SGHRS and CDR2 YFSETQ. In regard to this clone: Its specificity is unknown.

This receptor was identified in an adult man with HIV who was CMV-seropositive. J is TRBJ2-5 and V is TRBV5-1; 14 bases align to TRBD2. Material: CD4+ T cells sorted from PBMCs after approximately 18-hour stimulation, obtained from a patient who received antiretroviral therapy. CDR3 sequence reads: CASGLAGGQETQYF. The CDR3 coding sequence is TGCGCCAGCGGACTAGCGGGGGGACAAGAGACCCAGTACTTC.